The 9 T cell receptor beta chains below were found in one sample sequenced in a study of blood T cell repertoires in COVID-19. Repertoires were generated with immunoSEQ multiplex PCR, while TCRdb's copy carries only in-frame clones and drops some. The sample lists some 150,000 clones, roughly 85% occurring once. Specimen: peripheral blood. The receptors were gathered from a man in his fifties or sixties with acute or convalescent COVID-19.

The chain carries TRBV10-3 and TRBJ2-3, with D possibly TRBD2 on 6 matching bases. CDR1 is ENHRY, CDR2 SYGVKD, per germline. V lost 8 bases to trimming and J lost 5 bases, with 11 bases between them. The CDR3 spans 12 residues. CDR3 loop: CAIWDSVDTQYF. The DNA for the CDR3 is TGTGCCATCTGGGACTCGGTAGATACGCAGTATTTT.

This chain connects TRBV2 to TRBJ1-5; a possible D gene is TRBD1 (5 bases). There are 14 residues in the CDR3. Trimming cost V 3 bases and J 6 bases, with 12 bases left between them. The germline V gene has CDR1 SNHLY and CDR2 FYNNEI. CDR3 sequence reads: CASSDVQGGQPQHF. CDR3 nucleotides: TGTGCCAGCAGTGATGTGCAGGGTGGTCAGCCCCAGCATTTT.

This rearrangement joins TRBV6-5 to TRBJ1-6; possibly TRBD1 for D (6 bases). Germline V gene sequence: CDR1 MNHEY, CDR2 SVGAGI. Deletions cut 6 bases from V and 7 bases from J, with 13 bases between. The CDR3 covers 14 residues. The CDR3 reads CASSPDRSNSPLHF. The CDR3 coding sequence is TGTGCCAGCAGCCCCGACAGGTCAAATTCACCCCTCCACTTT.

V is TRBV30 and J is TRBJ1-4; 7 bases fit TRBD1. Germline-derived CDR1 and CDR2 are GTSNPN and SVGIG (reference sequence). This CDR3 spans 12 amino acids. The CDR3 here is CAQGQTFEKLFF. In nucleotides, the CDR3 is TGTGCTCAGGGACAGACTTTTGAAAAACTGTTTTTT. Full variable domain (remainder filled in from reference TRBV30 and TRBJ1-4): SQTIHQWPATLVQPVGSPLSLECTVEGTSNPNLYWYRQAAGRGLQLLFYSVGIGQISSEVPQNLSASRPQDRQFILSSKKLLLSDSGFYLCAQGQTFEKLFFGSGTQLSVL.

The V and J genes are TRBV2 and TRBJ2-7; 8 bases map to TRBD1. CDR3 length: 16 residues. The ends lost 3 bases at V and 4 bases at J; junction bases unmatched: 11. Germline CDR1 is SNHLY and CDR2 is FYNNEI. The CDR3 region is CASSDLSQGAMYEQYF. CDR3 coding DNA: TGTGCCAGCAGTGATTTGAGCCAGGGGGCTATGTACGAGCAGTACTTC.

This chain links TRBV7-3 with TRBJ2-5; a possible D gene is TRBD1 (5 bases). V lost 5 bases, J lost 5 bases, and 21 bases lay in between. CDR1 is SGHTA, CDR2 FQGTGA, per germline. This CDR3 spans 16 amino acids. CDR3 bases: TGTGCCAGCAGCCTGGTTCAGGGCCATCAAGGGGAGACCCAGTACTTC. Translation gives CASSLVQGHQGETQYF. Drawing the rest from reference TRBV7-3 and TRBJ2-5, the complete variable domain is GAGVSQTPSNKVTEKGKYVELRCDPISGHTALYWYRQSLGQGPEFLIYFQGTGAADDSGLPNDRFFAVRPEGSVSTLKIQRTERGDSAVYLCASSLVQGHQGETQYFGPGTRLLVL.

V gene TRBV28 combines with J gene TRBJ2-7, with D maybe TRBD2 (5 bases). Trimming pared 2 bases from V and 0 bases from J, leaving 11 bases between. The CDR3 runs 15 residues. The germline V gene encodes CDR1 MDHEN and CDR2 SYDVKM. The CDR3 loop reads CASSLPTGSSYEQYF. The CDR3 DNA reads as TGTGCCAGCAGTTTACCAACTGGGAGCTCCTACGAGCAGTACTTC. Full variable domain (remainder filled in from reference TRBV28 and TRBJ2-7): DVKVTQSSRYLVKRTGEKVFLECVQDMDHENMFWYRQDPGLGLRLIYFSYDVKMKEKGDIPEGYSVSREKKERFSLILESASTNQTSMYLCASSLPTGSSYEQYFGPGTRLTVT.

V usage is TRBV5-8 and J usage is TRBJ1-6; D is perhaps TRBD1 (5 bases). CDR3 size: 16 residues. The V and J ends lost 0 bases and 5 bases respectively, with 12 bases between them. The germline gives CDR1 SGHTS, CDR2 YDEGEE. Written as DNA, the CDR3 is TGTGCCAGCAGCTTGGGCAGGACAACCGATAATTCACCCCTCCACTTT. Translated: CASSLGRTTDNSPLHF.

The chain employs TRBV2 and TRBJ1-1; 9 bases line up with TRBD1. The J segment lost 3 bases and the V segment lost 9 bases, leaving 8 bases of the junction unmatched. This CDR3 is 14 amino acids long. Germline CDR1 SNHLY, CDR2 FYNNEI. The CDR3 nucleotides read TGTGCCAGTAAAGCGACAGGGGGTGACACTGAAGCTTTCTTT. Its protein is CASKATGGDTEAFF.